These 24 T cell receptor beta chains were sequenced from one sample in a study of beta chain features in type 1 diabetes. Expressed TCRB transcripts were sequenced because the isolated RNA had all been reverse transcribed beforehand. Profiled with immunoSEQ multiplex PCR; TCRdb holds only in-frame clones, not every one. The data show around 40,000 clones, with about 68% seen just once and over 1.5% held by the top ten. Antigens of these TCRs are unknown. The study's findings and limits: When Type 1 diabetes patients were examined, their TCRB CDR3s proved moderately but significantly shorter in all four CD4+ subsets.

Sequenced sample: Tregs from blood. These receptors were taken from a man younger than 40 with type 1 diabetes. Some clones in this sample may be carry-over from other donors' samples.

This clone is a singleton in its sample. The chain couples TRBV9 to TRBJ2-3; 7 bases map to TRBD1. V lost 3 bases, J lost 2 bases, and 9 bases stayed unmatched. There are 16 residues in the CDR3. Germline CDR1 and CDR2: SGDLS and YYNGEE. The CDR3 DNA reads as TGTGCCAGCAGCGAGGGGGCAGAGGTCCTCACAGATACGCAGTATTTT. It translates to CASSEGAEVLTDTQYF.

V and J are TRBV28 and TRBJ2-7; 10 bases agree with TRBD2. The CDR3 is 14 amino acids. The germline CDR1 and CDR2 sequences are MDHEN and SYDVKM. The DNA for the CDR3 is TGTGCAACAAAGGAGCGGGGGGGTGGCTACGAGCAGTACTTC. It codes for CATKERGGGYEQYF. The whole variable domain, remainder taken from reference TRBV28 and TRBJ2-7, is DVKVTQSSRYLVKRTGEKVFLECVQDMDHENMFWYRQDPGLGLRLIYFSYDVKMKEKGDIPEGYSVSREKKERFSLILESASTNQTSMYLCATKERGGGYEQYFGPGTRLTVT.

Within the sample, this clone is medium-sized (0.01 to 0.1%). This rearrangement joins TRBV7-9 to TRBJ2-6; D ambiguous. V lost 5 bases to trimming and J lost 2 bases, with 13 bases between them. CDR1 and CDR2 from the germline V gene are SEHNR and FQNEAQ (reference sequence). The CDR3 loop spans 16 amino acids. The DNA for the CDR3 is TGTGCCAGCAGCCTAGGTAGAGGAACTGGGGCCAACGTCCTGACTTTC. Translated, it gives CASSLGRGTGANVLTF.

This clone was observed once. The V call is TRBV5-1, the J call TRBJ2-1; 11 bases match TRBD2. Trimming removed 4 bases from V and 8 bases from J; junction bases left unmatched: 8. Germline-derived CDR1 and CDR2 are SGHRS and YFSETQ. This CDR3 has 15 residues. Written as DNA, the CDR3 is TGCGCCAGCAGCCCCGATCTAGCGGGGGGCTATGAGCAGTTCTTC. Protein: CASSPDLAGGYEQFF.

The gene calls are TRBV7-2 and TRBJ2-5; no firm D call. The CDR3 covers 13 residues. V lost 5 bases and J 2 bases, leaving 9 bases between the germline ends. Germline loops: CDR1 SGHTA, CDR2 FQGNSA. CDR3: CASSPNSQETQYF. The CDR3 DNA sequence: TGTGCCAGCAGCCCCAACTCACAAGAGACCCAGTACTTC.

This chain connects TRBV2 to TRBJ1-3, with D unclear. The CDR3 length is 11 residues. Germline CDR1 is SNHLY and CDR2 is FYNNEI. Trimming took off 7 bases at V and 7 bases at J, with 8 bases between the two ends. CDR3 sequence (DNA): TGTGCCAGCACCATAGAGAACACCATATATTTT. It yields the protein CASTIENTIYF.

This clone was seen only once. As DNA, the CDR3 is TGCAGCGTACGCAGGGAGGCGGATCAGCCCCAGCATTTT. Amino acids: CSVRREADQPQHF. The rearrangement joins TRBV29-1 to TRBJ1-5, with a possible D match to TRBD1 (5 bases). CDR1 and CDR2 from the germline V gene are SQVTM and ANQGSEA. V dropped 6 bases and J dropped 5 bases, with 14 bases sitting between them. The CDR3 runs 13 residues.

This rearrangement joins TRBV19 to TRBJ1-2; 9 bases are a match to TRBD1. V shed 5 bases, J shed 2 bases, and the junction held 9 bases outside the gene matches. The CDR3 is 16 amino acids. The germline CDR1 and CDR2 sequences are LNHDA and SQIVND (reference sequence). The CDR3 DNA sequence: TGTGCCAGTAGTCCTCGGGACAGGGCCCTGAACTATGGCTACACCTTC. This sequence encodes CASSPRDRALNYGYTF.

The V call is TRBV6-6, the J call TRBJ2-6, with TRBD2 as a possible D gene (5 bases). CDR1 MNHNY and CDR2 SVGAGI come from the germline V gene (reference sequence). The CDR3 covers 15 residues. The V gene lost 7 bases and the J gene lost 2 bases, with 12 bases spanning the gap. CDR3 sequence (DNA): TGTGCCAGCATTGCATTCGGGACTGGGGCCAACGTCCTGACTTTC. Translation: CASIAFGTGANVLTF.

J is TRBJ1-5 and V is TRBV7-8, with D tentatively TRBD1 (6 bases). V lost 5 bases, J lost 4 bases, and 9 bases lay in between. The CDR3 runs 13 residues. The V gene's germline CDR1 is SGHVS and CDR2 FQNEAQ. The CDR3 reads CASSVTGNQPQHF. The CDR3 DNA follows: TGTGCCAGCAGCGTCACAGGGAATCAGCCCCAGCATTTT.

The chain is built from TRBV5-1 and TRBJ2-1, with D maybe TRBD2 (5 bases). Trimming took off 5 bases at V and 6 bases at J, with 21 bases between the two ends. CDR3 length: 16 amino acids. CDR1 is SGHRS and CDR2 is YFSETQ in the germline V gene. CDR3 in DNA: TGCGCCAGCAGTAAGCTAGATGGTTTACTAGGCAATGAGCAGTTCTTC. This gives the protein CASSKLDGLLGNEQFF.

This clone was seen just once. The V and J genes are TRBV27 and TRBJ2-1; D perhaps matches TRBD2 (6 bases). V was trimmed by 6 bases and J by 9 bases, leaving 15 bases between them. The CDR3 has 13 amino acids. Germline V CDR1 and CDR2: MNHEY, SMNVEV (reference sequence). CDR3 nucleotide sequence: TGTGCCAGCAGGAACGCTCAGGGAGGTGAGCAGTTCTTC. Its translation is CASRNAQGGEQFF.

This clone has only a few counts. V and J are TRBV18 and TRBJ2-2, with 7 bases fitting TRBD2. CDR3 length equals 15 residues. The trim removed 6 bases at V and 2 bases at J, leaving 6 bases unmatched. CDR1 and CDR2 from the germline V gene are KGHSH and LQKENI. In DNA form, the CDR3 reads TGTGCCAGCTCGTGGAGCGGGGAAAACACCGGGGAGCTGTTTTTT. Protein product: CASSWSGENTGELFF.

This clone turned up a few times. The chain employs TRBV20-1 and TRBJ2-5; D might be TRBD2 (5 bases). The germline gives CDR1 DFQATT, CDR2 SNEGSKA (reference sequence). The CDR3 runs to 11 residues. V lost 2 bases, J lost 5 bases, and 6 bases lay in between. The CDR3 DNA reads TGCAGTGCTAGATCGGGGGAGACCCAGTACTTC. Translated, it gives CSARSGETQYF.

The chain uses TRBV2 and TRBJ1-2; unclear D gene. Trimming removed 2 bases at V and 2 bases at J, with 6 bases between. CDR3 length equals 13 residues. Germline CDR1 SNHLY, CDR2 FYNNEI. In nucleotides, the CDR3 is TGTGCCAGCAGTGAACACCTAAACTATGGCTACACCTTC. Translated: CASSEHLNYGYTF.

The chain combines TRBV25-1 with TRBJ1-2; possible D gene TRBD1, 5 bases. The germline CDR1 and CDR2 sequences are MGHDK and SYGVNS. The V end was cut by 4 bases, the J end by 2 bases, with 11 bases between. The CDR3 is made up of 14 amino acids. The CDR3 reads CASSVSGLNYGYTF. CDR3 DNA sequence: TGTGCCAGCAGTGTCTCGGGACTCAACTATGGCTACACCTTC.

V gene TRBV20-1 combines with J gene TRBJ2-4; a weak D match, TRBD2 (6 bases). The germline V gene encodes CDR1 DFQATT and CDR2 SNEGSKA (reference sequence). The length of the CDR3 is 11 residues. The DNA of the CDR3 is TGCGCTGGAGGGGCCCCAAACATTCAGTACTTC. This codes for CAGGAPNIQYF.

The chain couples TRBV28 to TRBJ2-1, with 9 bases identical to TRBD2. The CDR3 spans 14 residues. The J segment lost 7 bases and the V segment lost 10 bases, leaving 11 bases of the junction unmatched. Germline V gene lookup returns CDR1 MDHEN and CDR2 SYDVKM. The CDR3 nucleotides are TGTGCCATTCTGGCGGGGGGGCCGTTGAATGAGCAGTTCTTC. This gives the protein CAILAGGPLNEQFF.

This CDR3 is CASSFLQGTSGANVLTF. The CDR3 coding sequence is TGTGCCAGCAGCTTTCTTCAGGGGACCTCTGGGGCCAACGTCCTGACTTTC. The chain joins TRBV28 to TRBJ2-6, with a possible D match to TRBD1 (6 bases). Between the trimmed V and J ends, which lost 6 bases and 0 bases, there was a span of 15 bases. Germline loops: CDR1 MDHEN, CDR2 SYDVKM. This CDR3 comprises 17 residues.

This sequence joins TRBV5-1 and TRBJ2-5, with 9 bases fitting TRBD1. The assigned J gene may be wrong: the sequence end matches TRBJ2-7 better. Germline CDR1 and CDR2: SGHRS and YFSETQ. The CDR3 runs 14 residues. The CDR3 nucleotides are TGCGCCAGCAGCTCCCTTGACAGGGGGTACGAGCAGTACTTC. Residues: CASSSLDRGYEQYF.

V gene TRBV30 combines with J gene TRBJ1-3; D unresolved. The CDR3 covers 12 residues. Trimming stripped 0 bases from V and 11 bases from J, with 11 bases between. The germline CDR1 and CDR2 sequences are GTSNPN and SVGIG (reference sequence). The CDR3 DNA reads as TGTGCCTGGAGTGTGCTGGGGAGCGCCATATATTTT. Translation gives CAWSVLGSAIYF.

The chain couples TRBV6-5 to TRBJ2-2, with D tentatively TRBD1 (5 bases). V was cut by 3 bases and J by 4 bases, with 9 bases left in between. Germline V gene data show CDR1 as MNHEY and CDR2 as SVGAGI. The CDR3 consists of 14 residues. The CDR3 nucleotides are TGTGCCAGCAGTTATTTACAGGCCACCGGGGAGCTGTTTTTT. Translation: CASSYLQATGELFF.

CDR3 amino acids: CASSYPGGSGYTF. The DNA for the CDR3 is TGTGCCAGCAGTTACCCGGGAGGGAGTGGCTACACCTTC. The chain has TRBV6-6 and TRBJ1-2, with unresolved D. Germline values: CDR1 MNHNY, CDR2 SVGAGI (reference sequence). The germline V and J ends were trimmed by 2 bases and 7 bases, with 11 bases remaining between them. This CDR3 spans 13 amino acids.

The V and J genes are TRBV6-5 and TRBJ1-4, with D possibly being TRBD1 (5 bases). The germline V and J ends were trimmed by 2 bases and 10 bases, with 5 bases remaining between them. The CDR3 length is 11 residues. The germline CDR1 and CDR2 sequences are MNHEY and SVGAGI. The CDR3 reads CASSYRGKLFF. CDR3 nucleotide sequence: TGTGCCAGCAGTTACAGGGGAAAACTGTTTTTT.